What follows are 28 T cell receptor beta chains derived from one specimen sequenced in a study of cytomegalovirus exposure and HLA in healthy donors. PCR employed 60 Vbeta and 13 Jbeta primers. Profiling relied on immunoSEQ multiplex PCR, and the TCRdb table lists in-frame clones only, not all of them. This repertoire shows around 140,000 clones, about 61% found once; its top ten account for roughly 2.5%. Sample: PBMCs. The receptor source for this set is a middle-aged woman in good health and CMV-seronegative.

V gene TRBV28 combines with J gene TRBJ1-4; 9 bases fit TRBD1. The junction had 2 bases not matched to a gene; V was cut back by 6 bases and J by 0 bases. Germline CDR1 and CDR2: MDHEN and SYDVKM. CDR3 length: 15 amino acids. In DNA, the CDR3 is TGTGCCAGCAGCGGGACAGGGACAACTAATGAAAAACTGTTTTTT. The encoded protein is CASSGTGTTNEKLFF.

The V and J genes are TRBV15 and TRBJ2-7; no firm D call. From germline, CDR1 is LNHNV and CDR2 YYDKDF (reference sequence). The CDR3 is 15 residues long. Trimming pared 8 bases from V and 5 bases from J, leaving 22 bases between. CDR3 in DNA: TGTGCCACCGGTAGCCAACTCGAGGCGGAAAACGAGCAGTACTTC. Protein sequence: CATGSQLEAENEQYF.

This clone was recorded a few times. The chain employs TRBV28 and TRBJ2-7; 11 nucleotides agree with TRBD1. Germline loops: CDR1 MDHEN, CDR2 SYDVKM. V gave up 4 bases and J gave up 7 bases; unmatched junction bases: 6. The CDR3 is made up of 14 amino acids. The CDR3 DNA follows: TGTGCCAGCAGTTCCGGACAGGGGGCACGGGAGCAGTACTTC. Encoded protein: CASSSGQGAREQYF.

In its sample, this clone was seen a few times. V and J are TRBV6-6 and TRBJ2-1, with 9 bases matching TRBD2. Trimming at V came to 6 bases and at J to 5 bases, leaving 2 bases not matched to a gene. Germline V lookup: CDR1 MNHNY, CDR2 SVGAGI (reference sequence). The CDR3 contains 13 residues. The CDR3 loop reads CASSLAGNNEQFF. The CDR3 region has the DNA TGTGCCAGCAGCCTAGCGGGGAACAATGAGCAGTTCTTC.

The chain uses TRBV4-2 and TRBJ1-1; a weak D match, TRBD1 (6 bases). Per the germline V gene, CDR1 is LGHNA and CDR2 is YNFKEQ. V was pared by 0 bases and J by 9 bases, with 11 bases between. The CDR3 extends over 13 amino acids. This chain's CDR3 is CASSQDIGGQAFF. CDR3 nucleotides: TGTGCCAGCAGCCAAGATATCGGGGGGCAAGCTTTCTTT.

Only one count was recorded for this clone. The chain uses TRBV5-1 and TRBJ2-5, with TRBD1 as a possible D gene (6 bases). This CDR3 spans 14 amino acids. The germline V and J ends were trimmed by 4 bases and 1 base, with 11 bases remaining between them. Germline V lookup: CDR1 SGHRS, CDR2 YFSETQ. The CDR3 spells CASSPRTAQETQYF. The DNA for the CDR3 is TGCGCCAGCAGCCCCAGGACAGCCCAAGAGACCCAGTACTTC.

The gene calls are TRBV7-2 and TRBJ2-2; D unclear. The V gene lost 1 base and the J gene lost 1 base, with 4 bases spanning the gap. This CDR3 has 14 residues. Germline lookup yields CDR1 SGHTA and CDR2 FQGNSA. CDR3 amino acids: CASSLVRNTGELFF. In DNA form, the CDR3 reads TGTGCCAGCAGCTTAGTCAGGAACACCGGGGAGCTGTTTTTT.

CDR3 protein: CATQQGQTSGTQYF. CDR3 nucleotide sequence: TGTGCCACACAGCAGGGACAGACCTCGGGGACCCAGTACTTC. The chain employs TRBV10-3 and TRBJ2-5; 7 bases line up with TRBD1. From germline, CDR1 is ENHRY and CDR2 SYGVKD. The CDR3 covers 14 residues. With V trimmed by 10 bases and J by 7 bases, 15 bases remained unmatched.

J is TRBJ2-1 and V is TRBV28, with no clear D. V lost 2 bases and J 8 bases, leaving 7 bases between the germline ends. This CDR3 region has 12 residues. Germline V gene lookup returns CDR1 MDHEN and CDR2 SYDVKM. The CDR3: CASSLAGYEQFF. The DNA of the CDR3 is TGTGCCAGCAGTTTAGCCGGGTATGAGCAGTTCTTC. Combining the CDR3 with reference TRBV28 and TRBJ2-1 gives the whole variable domain DVKVTQSSRYLVKRTGEKVFLECVQDMDHENMFWYRQDPGLGLRLIYFSYDVKMKEKGDIPEGYSVSREKKERFSLILESASTNQTSMYLCASSLAGYEQFFGPGTRLTVL.

The chain recombines TRBV7-7 with TRBJ2-7; D is undetermined. The V end was cut by 0 bases, the J end by 0 bases, with 3 bases between. This CDR3 contains 13 residues. Per the germline V gene, CDR1 is SSHAT and CDR2 is FNYEAQ (reference sequence). The CDR3 here is CASSLASSYEQYF. DNA for the CDR3: TGTGCCAGCAGCTTAGCCAGCTCCTACGAGCAGTACTTC.

The rearrangement links TRBV2 to TRBJ2-7; the D is unclear. Looked up from germline, CDR1 is SNHLY and CDR2 is FYNNEI. Trimming removed 3 bases from V and 3 bases from J, with 6 bases in between. The CDR3 spans 12 residues. DNA of the CDR3: TGTGCCAGCAGTGAGGGCTACTACGAGCAGTACTTC. Translation gives CASSEGYYEQYF.

The chain employs TRBV5-1 and TRBJ2-2; 8 positions match TRBD1. The germline CDR1 and CDR2 sequences are SGHRS and YFSETQ. CDR3 length: 16 amino acids. The V segment lost 5 bases and the J segment 5 bases; nucleotides outside the gene matches: 11. The CDR3 loop reads CASRGNAQGATGELFF. In nucleotides, the CDR3 is TGCGCCAGCAGAGGAAATGCGCAGGGGGCAACCGGGGAGCTGTTTTTT.

This rearrangement joins TRBV28 to TRBJ2-3; D perhaps matches TRBD2 (6 bases). Germline-derived CDR1 and CDR2 are MDHEN and SYDVKM. Trimming left V 7 bases short and J 2 bases short, with 13 bases between. The CDR3 extends over 14 amino acids. This CDR3 is CASMRGSVTDTQYF. CDR3 nucleotide sequence: TGTGCCAGCATGCGGGGCTCTGTCACAGATACGCAGTATTTT.

This chain links TRBV5-8 with TRBJ2-7, with no clear D. The CDR3 totals 10 residues. Deletions cut 3 bases from V and 6 bases from J, with 4 bases between. Germline loops: CDR1 SGHTS, CDR2 YDEGEE. The CDR3 spells CASSSVEQYF. DNA for the CDR3: TGTGCCAGCAGCTCCGTCGAGCAGTACTTC.

The chain has TRBV28 and TRBJ1-2; possibly TRBD1 for D (5 bases). Between the trimmed V and J ends, which lost 1 base and 3 bases, there was a span of 6 bases. This CDR3 has 13 amino acids. Germline V gene sequence: CDR1 MDHEN, CDR2 SYDVKM. This CDR3 reads CASSLSGDYGYTF. CDR3 sequence (DNA): TGTGCCAGCAGTTTATCGGGGGACTATGGCTACACCTTC.

This sequence joins TRBV10-3 and TRBJ2-7, with D perhaps matching TRBD1 (5 bases). V lost 8 bases and J 3 bases, leaving 11 bases between the germline ends. The CDR3 spans 12 residues. Germline loops: CDR1 ENHRY, CDR2 SYGVKD. The CDR3 sequence: CAIGHADYEQYF. CDR3 DNA sequence: TGTGCCATCGGACACGCCGACTACGAGCAGTACTTC.

This sequence joins TRBV4-1 and TRBJ1-2, with 7 bases identical to TRBD1. Germline CDR1 reads MGHRA; CDR2 reads YSYEKL. CDR3 length equals 16 residues. The V gene end was trimmed by 4 bases and the J gene end by 0 bases; junction bases not matched to a gene: 8. The CDR3 sequence: CASSRGQERPNYGYTF. CDR3 coding DNA: TGCGCCAGCAGCCGCGGACAGGAGAGACCTAACTATGGCTACACCTTC.

This clone has only one observation. The chain has TRBV6-5 and TRBJ2-7; TRBD1 matches 9 bases. The CDR3 runs 15 residues. CDR1 MNHEY and CDR2 SVGAGI come from the germline V gene. The ends lost 6 bases at V and 0 bases at J; junction bases unmatched: 6. The CDR3 sequence is CASRAGTGSSYEQYF. CDR3 bases: TGTGCCAGCAGGGCCGGGACAGGGAGCTCCTACGAGCAGTACTTC.

This clone was counted between two and nine times. The rearrangement links TRBV6-6 to TRBJ1-1; perhaps TRBD1 as D (5 bases). The V gene lost 7 bases and the J gene lost 6 bases, with 15 bases spanning the gap. Germline loops: CDR1 MNHNY, CDR2 SVGAGI (reference sequence). The CDR3 consists of 13 residues. The CDR3 is CASTAKGWPEAFF. In DNA form, the CDR3 reads TGTGCCAGCACCGCTAAGGGGTGGCCTGAAGCTTTCTTT.

This sequence joins TRBV6-6 and TRBJ2-7, with 7 nucleotides matching TRBD1. V dropped 8 bases and J dropped 2; count of bases not matched to a gene: 9. CDR3 length: 14 residues. Germline V lookup: CDR1 MNHNY, CDR2 SVGAGI (reference sequence). DNA for the CDR3: TGTGCCAGCGGCAACCGGGACAGTGCCTACGAGCAGTACTTC. It specifies CASGNRDSAYEQYF.

The chain recombines TRBV18 with TRBJ1-1, with 7 nucleotides matching TRBD1. CDR1 is KGHSH and CDR2 is LQKENI in the germline V gene. Losses at the gene ends were 8 bases for V and 4 bases for J; bases not matched to a gene: 10. The CDR3 has 14 residues. The CDR3 coding sequence is TGTGCCAGCACGCAAAATAACAGGGGCACTGAAGCTTTCTTT. Translating gives CASTQNNRGTEAFF.

The chain combines TRBV5-1 with TRBJ2-3; 8 bases are a match to TRBD1. The CDR3 spans 14 residues. The germline CDR1 and CDR2 sequences are SGHRS and YFSETQ. The junction had 6 bases not matched to a gene; V was cut back by 7 bases and J by 2 bases. For the CDR3, the DNA is TGCGCCAGCTCAGGGGGCTCCCCCACAGATACGCAGTATTTT. This encodes CASSGGSPTDTQYF.

The genes are TRBV7-9 and TRBJ2-7, with D possibly matching TRBD2 (5 bases). The CDR3 extends over 14 amino acids. Germline CDR1 reads SEHNR; CDR2 reads FQNEAQ (reference sequence). V lost 1 base and J 3 bases, leaving 10 bases between the germline ends. As DNA, the CDR3 is TGTGCCAGCAGCTTAGGCGGACTTCGCTACGAGCAGTACTTC. As protein: CASSLGGLRYEQYF.

V gene TRBV30 combines with J gene TRBJ1-1, with D possibly being TRBD1 (5 bases). The V gene lost 3 bases and the J gene lost 4 bases, with 15 bases spanning the gap. The CDR3 loop spans 14 amino acids. Germline CDR1 reads GTSNPN; CDR2 reads SVGIG (reference sequence). In nucleotides, the CDR3 is TGTGCCTGGAGCCTCAGGGCCTGGCTCACTGAAGCTTTCTTT. Encoded protein: CAWSLRAWLTEAFF.

The chain couples TRBV9 to TRBJ2-3, with TRBD2 identical over 9 bases. J was trimmed by 3 bases and V by 0 bases; bases with no gene match: 11. Germline loops: CDR1 SGDLS, CDR2 YYNGEE. CDR3 length equals 18 residues. The CDR3 spells CASSVGRGGLWLTDTQYF. In DNA, the CDR3 is TGTGCCAGCAGCGTAGGGCGGGGGGGCCTCTGGTTAACAGATACGCAGTATTTT.

As DNA, the CDR3 is TGTGCCAGCAGCGTTGAGGGGGCTCACCAAGAGACCCAGTACTTC. Translated: CASSVEGAHQETQYF. This chain links TRBV9 with TRBJ2-5; 7 bases agree with TRBD1. Trimming at V came to 2 bases and at J to 0 bases, leaving 4 bases not matched to a gene. Germline CDR1 is SGDLS and CDR2 is YYNGEE. CDR3 length equals 15 residues. Full variable domain (missing parts from reference TRBV9 and TRBJ2-5): DSGVTQTPKHLITATGQRVTLRCSPRSGDLSVYWYQQSLDQGLQFLIQYYNGEERAKGNILERFSAQQFPDLHSELNLSSLELGDSALYFCASSVEGAHQETQYFGPGTRLLVL.

V usage is TRBV7-2 and J usage is TRBJ1-2, with D perhaps matching TRBD1 (5 bases). The germline CDR1 and CDR2 sequences are SGHTA and FQGNSA. The CDR3 extends over 17 amino acids. Trimming removed 5 bases at V and 0 bases at J, with 19 bases between. This CDR3 is CASSPGGGAAANYGYTF. CDR3 DNA: TGTGCCAGCAGCCCCGGCGGCGGGGCCGCCGCTAACTATGGCTACACCTTC.

This rearrangement joins TRBV11-2 to TRBJ1-6, with D tentatively TRBD1 (5 bases). Looked up from germline, CDR1 is SGHAT and CDR2 is FQNNGV. The CDR3 has 15 residues. Trimming removed 5 bases at V and 7 bases at J, with 15 bases between. The CDR3 sequence: CASSPIQGRNSPLHF. The CDR3 nucleotides are TGTGCCAGCAGCCCCATTCAGGGTCGGAATTCACCCCTCCACTTT.